This T cell receptor (beta chain) was recorded in a study of human T cells and chemical hapten exposure (dated by TCRdb to the early 2020s). A note on the overall study: For sensitization, 2% DPC in acetone was applied to a 2 cm by 2 cm area of upper inner arm skin. This study followed changes in the peripheral blood TCR repertoire in vivo during primary and secondary sensitization of alopecia patients to the hapten diphenylcyclopropenone (DPC). About 30 alopecia patients provided blood for TCR sequencing at one to four time points (pre-sensitization, 2, 6 and 24 weeks). Patch testing on the upper back used Finn chambers containing 0.01% DPC, with scoring done after 6 days according to International Contact Dermatitis Research Group standards. Patients additionally received weekly therapeutic DPC doses to the scalp throughout the roughly 25-week study period. Blood samples were taken from patients before sensitization (week 0) and then at 2, 6 and about 24 weeks after DPC sensitization. The mostly female patient cohort included alopecia areata with under or over 50% scalp involvement, alopecia totalis and alopecia universalis. The libraries were sequenced as a pool, and the TCR yield per sample differed mostly because of small variations in library volumes within the pool.

The method behind the library was RACE. Sequencing took place on a NextSeq 500. During library preparation, unique molecular identifiers were attached to individual cDNA molecules so that TCRs could be counted in a quantitative, reproducible way. From each blood RNA sample, both TCR alpha and TCR beta chains were sequenced. The paper's processing steps were these. Samples had a median of roughly 100,000 TCRs, with a range from about 20,000 to 690,600. V, J and CDR3 annotation of the TCR reads was carried out using the Decombinator software suite. For PS versus PT1 abundance plots, all samples were subsampled to the same number of TCRs (28,000). TCRs were defined as expanded if absent before sensitization and observed at least eight times at the 2-week time point. TCRdb trimmed public reads at Q25 via fastp, called clones via MiXCR and kept in-frame beta chains. Identical CDR3 protein sequences are pooled into one entry, listed with their most common genes and DNA. These V and J calls are TCRdb output, not the study's own analysis. This sample has around 200,000 distinct CDR3 sequences in its table, and approximately 26% of those were observed once. 2.5% of the sample lies in the top ten.

Trimming takes 0 bases from V and 4 bases from J, and the germline ends sit 12 bases apart. The CDR3 spans 15 residues, from the cysteine through the phenylalanine. Only the CDR3 portion is preserved as DNA: 45 bases, with reading frame beginning at the first base. Via the germline V gene, CDR1 is LGHNA and CDR2 YSLEER. According to the study, the label for this sample's time point signals: patch test 3, about 24 weeks after DPC sensitization. Taken with the paper, the label for treatment or condition translates to: therapeutic diphenylcyclopropenone sensitization with weekly scalp DPC. At every patch-test visit, the blood draw took place before the patch test was put on. Patients were considered eligible if aged 18 to 70, diagnosed with alopecia and deemed suitable for DPC therapy, and patients were excluded if pregnant. Total RNA was isolated from unfractionated whole blood collected in Tempus Blood RNA tubes.

As concerns this clonotype: Its specific antigen is unknown. The sample holds no much larger clone one base away, and base qualities are not on file.

The study at large found these results: The number of TCRs above 1 in 1000 frequency did not change with DPC sensitization; there was no evidence of global repertoire structure alterations. Compared with pre-sensitization or healthy control sets, expanded TCRs formed significantly more large CDR3 similarity clusters, which is consistent with antigen-driven responses. A positive correlation was found between the number of PT1 expanded TCRs and patch test score, with significance reached at thresholds 8, 16 and 32 but not 4. Because all patients had alopecia, a presumed autoimmune disease, the immune response of the patients might differ from that of healthy individuals. Repeated subsampling changed both the strength of the expansion versus patch-test correlation and the threshold at which the correlation became significant.

The sample consisted of whole blood, taken in connection with sensitization to the hapten diphenylcyclopropenone (DPC). The V and J genes are TRBV4-3 and TRBJ1-2, with the D gene not confidently named. This receptor was taken from a woman aged 40 to 50 with alopecia areata. Some clones in this sample may be carry-over from other donors' samples. The CDR3 sequence is CASSQDQAYPYGYTF. The DNA is TGCGCCAGCAGCCAAGATCAGGCCTATCCCTATGGCTACACCTTC.